This T cell receptor beta chain was retrieved from a study of response to subunit inactivated influenza vaccine. Regarding the study as a whole: Each seasonal influenza vaccination, the authors suggested, recruits few new T cells.

Using its own MiXCR run on the RT-PCR reads, TCRdb lists one record per CDR3 protein. Of 450,000 to 600,000 distinct CDR3 sequences listed, approximately 7.8% were seen once; the top ten hold around 14%. The CDR3 spans 14 residues. The ends lost 8 bases at V and 6 bases at J; junction bases unmatched: 12. Germline values: CDR1 ENHRY, CDR2 SYGVKD. On this clonotype: Antigen: not known.

This rearrangement joins TRBV10-3 to TRBJ2-5; 7 nucleotides agree with TRBD2. The receptor's source is a man aged 50-75 years who received an inactivated influenza vaccine. The material was PBMCs from blood, obtained around 25 months after vaccination. As DNA, the CDR3 is TGTGCCATCGGGGGGGGGACCATCATTAAGACCCAGTACTTC. It specifies CAIGGGTIIKTQYF.